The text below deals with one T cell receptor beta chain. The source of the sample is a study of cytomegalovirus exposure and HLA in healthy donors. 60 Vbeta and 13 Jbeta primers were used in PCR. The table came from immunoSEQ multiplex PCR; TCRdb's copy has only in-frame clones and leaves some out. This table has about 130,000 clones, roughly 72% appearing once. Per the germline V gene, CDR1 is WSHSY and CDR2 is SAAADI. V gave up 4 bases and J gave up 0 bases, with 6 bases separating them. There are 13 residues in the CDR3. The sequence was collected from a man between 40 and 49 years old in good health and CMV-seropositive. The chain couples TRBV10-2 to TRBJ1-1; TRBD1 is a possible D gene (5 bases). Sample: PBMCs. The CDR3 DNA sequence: TGCGCCAGCAGTGGACAGATGAACACTGAAGCTTTCTTT. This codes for CASSGQMNTEAFF.